This entry lists 31 T cell receptor beta chains sequenced from one sample in a study of response to subunit inactivated influenza vaccine. One entry per CDR3 protein, called by TCRdb with MiXCR from the RT-PCR reads. There are about 240,000 distinct CDR3 sequences in the sample; about 12% occur only once, and 7.5% to 10% lies in the top ten. Sequencing used non-naive T cells sorted from PBMCs, obtained around two weeks before vaccination. The receptor source for this set is a man aged 45-65 years who received an inactivated influenza vaccine.

The sample holds a few counts of this clonotype. The chain carries TRBV7-9 and TRBJ1-3; tentatively, D is TRBD1 (6 bases). This CDR3 spans 16 amino acids. V lost 4 bases and J 0 bases, leaving 13 bases between the germline ends. CDR1 and CDR2 (germline): SEHNR, FQNEAQ (reference sequence). In DNA form, the CDR3 reads TGTGCCAGCAGCTCTTGGGGAGGGGGCTCTGGAAACACCATATATTTT. This sequence encodes CASSSWGGGSGNTIYF.

The rearrangement joins TRBV20-1 to TRBJ1-2; D is uncertain. V was trimmed by 0 bases and J by 8 bases, leaving 10 bases between them. Germline V gene sequence: CDR1 DFQATT, CDR2 SNEGSKA (reference sequence). There are 12 residues in the CDR3. The CDR3 DNA sequence: TGCAGTGCTAGAGATTTGGTGGACGGCTACACCTTC. Amino acid sequence: CSARDLVDGYTF.

This clonotype was counted ten times or more. V usage is TRBV28 and J usage is TRBJ1-2; 7 nucleotides agree with TRBD1. The CDR3 is 12 residues long. Germline CDR1 MDHEN, CDR2 SYDVKM. The V gene end was trimmed by 1 base and the J gene end by 13 bases; junction bases not matched to a gene: 6. This chain's CDR3 is CASSLSLGGPTF. The CDR3 DNA reads TGTGCCAGCAGTTTATCATTAGGGGGCCCCACCTTC.

In its sample, this clonotype was seen many times. The chain employs TRBV11-2 and TRBJ2-7; no firm D call. The CDR3 consists of 12 residues. With 5 bases removed from V and 4 bases from J, the gap between germline ends came to 9 bases. The germline V gene has CDR1 SGHAT and CDR2 FQNNGV. The CDR3 loop is CASSPYGYEQYF. The CDR3, as DNA: TGTGCCAGCAGCCCCTACGGTTACGAGCAGTACTTC. Full variable domain (remainder filled in from reference TRBV11-2 and TRBJ2-7): EAGVAQSPRYKIIEKRQSVAFWCNPISGHATLYWYQQILGQGPKLLIQFQNNGVVDDSQLPKDRFSAERLKGVDSTLKIQPAKLEDSAVYLCASSPYGYEQYFGPGTRLTVT.

The gene calls are TRBV4-3 and TRBJ2-1, with a possible D match to TRBD1 (5 bases). Deletions cut 0 bases from V and 5 bases from J, with 17 bases between. CDR3 length equals 17 residues. CDR1 and CDR2 from the germline V gene are LGHNA and YSLEER. The CDR3 sequence is CASSQEGGGAFNNEQFF. As DNA, the CDR3 is TGCGCCAGCAGCCAAGAAGGCGGTGGGGCGTTCAACAATGAGCAGTTCTTC.

This clonotype was detected many times. The J gene is TRBJ2-3, the V gene TRBV6-2 or TRBV6-3; TRBD1 matches at 7 bases. Trimming at V came to 6 bases and at J to 2 bases, leaving 5 bases not matched to a gene. The germline CDR1 and CDR2 sequences are MNHEY and SVGEGT. This CDR3 has 14 amino acids. As DNA, the CDR3 is TGTGCCAGCAGAATACAGGGGTACACAGATACGCAGTATTTT. Translated: CASRIQGYTDTQYF.

Remarks on this clonotype: A read error may produce the germline difference seen at one junction end. CDR3 sequence reads: CARSLTLAGSFGANVLTF. The DNA of the CDR3 is TGTGCCCGCAGTTTAACCCTAGCGGGTTCATTTGGGGCCAACGTCCTGACTTTC. The chain links TRBV12-3 or TRBV12-4 to TRBJ2-6; 8 positions match TRBD2. The CDR3 is made up of 18 amino acids.

This clonotype was seen ten or more times. The chain joins TRBV9 to TRBJ1-4; D remains unclear. The CDR3 length is 14 residues. From germline, CDR1 is SGDLS and CDR2 YYNGEE. Trimming left V 0 bases short and J 4 bases short, with 7 bases between. For the CDR3, the DNA is TGTGCCAGCAGCGTAGAGGGTCGTAATGAAAAACTGTTTTTT. It codes for CASSVEGRNEKLFF.

The chain has TRBV7-2 and TRBJ1-3; 9 bases fit TRBD1. With V trimmed by 2 bases and J by 2 bases, 4 bases remained unmatched. This CDR3 region has 16 residues. Germline CDR1 reads SGHTA; CDR2 reads FQGNSA. The DNA for the CDR3 is TGTGCCAGCAGCTTAATGGGGACAGGGACTGGAAACACCATATATTTT. Its protein is CASSLMGTGTGNTIYF.

This clonotype has ten or more counts. This sequence joins TRBV20-1 and TRBJ1-1; D unclear. The germline CDR1 and CDR2 sequences are DFQATT and SNEGSKA (reference sequence). This CDR3 contains 12 residues. V lost 8 bases, J lost 4 bases, and 14 bases lay in between. This CDR3 is CSTPGVGTEAFF. The CDR3 coding sequence is TGCAGTACCCCGGGAGTTGGCACTGAAGCTTTCTTT.

V is TRBV11-1 and J is TRBJ2-3; perhaps TRBD2 as D (6 bases). The length of the CDR3 is 17 residues. Germline CDR1 and CDR2: SGHAT and FQDESV (reference sequence). V was shortened by 5 bases and J by 0 bases, with 18 bases between the two germline ends. The CDR3, as DNA: TGTGCCAGCAGCCAAGGGCGGAAGGGACTTAGCACAGATACGCAGTATTTT. Translated: CASSQGRKGLSTDTQYF.

Many counts were recorded for this clonotype. The chain recombines TRBV4-1 with TRBJ2-3, with 10 bases fitting TRBD1. V gave up 5 bases and J gave up 2 bases; unmatched junction bases: 7. Germline-derived CDR1 and CDR2 are MGHRA and YSYEKL. The CDR3 extends over 16 amino acids. Here the CDR3 reads CASSYGQGVYTDTQYF. The CDR3 coding sequence is TGCGCCAGCAGCTATGGACAGGGGGTCTACACAGATACGCAGTATTTT.

In its sample, this clonotype was seen a few times. The CDR3 loop reads CASSPLEDYGANVLTF. CDR3 DNA: TGTGCCAGCAGCCCCCTTGAGGACTATGGGGCCAACGTCCTGACTTTC. V and J are TRBV4-2 and TRBJ2-6, with a weak D call TRBD2 (6 bases). CDR1 and CDR2 from the germline V gene are LGHNA and YNFKEQ. Trimming took off 4 bases at V and 3 bases at J, with 13 bases between the two ends. The CDR3 runs 16 residues.

The rearrangement links TRBV5-4 to TRBJ2-3, with D maybe TRBD2 (6 bases). Per the germline V gene, CDR1 is SGHNT and CDR2 is YYREEE (reference sequence). This CDR3 comprises 18 residues. The V end lost 4 bases, the J end lost 0 bases, and 21 bases lay between the germline ends. The CDR3 here is CASSPNPPGLKSTDTQYF. The CDR3 DNA sequence: TGTGCCAGCAGCCCAAACCCCCCGGGACTCAAGAGCACAGATACGCAGTATTTT.

The CDR3: CASSQGTLAGRTDTQYF. DNA of the CDR3: TGCGCCAGCAGCCAAGGAACCCTAGCGGGGCGGACAGATACGCAGTATTTT. The rearrangement uses TRBV4-1 and TRBJ2-3, with 9 bases lining up with TRBD2. The germline CDR1 and CDR2 sequences are MGHRA and YSYEKL. CDR3 length: 17 amino acids. V lost 1 base, J lost 3 bases, and 8 bases stayed unmatched.

This clonotype was counted ten times or more. The rearrangement uses TRBV11-2 and TRBJ1-6; D might be TRBD1 (5 bases). The CDR3 sequence is 15 residues long. The germline V and J ends were trimmed by 5 bases and 6 bases, with 14 bases remaining between them. Germline-derived CDR1 and CDR2 are SGHAT and FQNNGV. The CDR3 loop is CASSLRQTSNSPLHF. CDR3 bases: TGTGCCAGCAGCCTCCGACAGACGAGTAATTCACCCCTCCACTTT.

The rearrangement links TRBV15 to TRBJ1-1; possibly TRBD1 for D (5 bases). Germline CDR1 is LNHNV and CDR2 is YYDKDF (reference sequence). The V end lost 4 bases, the J end lost 3 bases, and 15 bases lay between the germline ends. The CDR3 totals 15 residues. CDR3: CATSKGTPGYTEAFF. The CDR3 DNA sequence: TGTGCCACCAGCAAAGGGACTCCTGGATACACTGAAGCTTTCTTT. The full variable domain, its missing parts supplied by reference TRBV15 and TRBJ1-1, is DAMVIQNPRYQVTQFGKPVTLSCSQTLNHNVMYWYQQKSSQAPKLLFHYYDKDFNNEADTPDNFQSRRPNTSFCFLDIRSPGLGDTAMYLCATSKGTPGYTEAFFGQGTRLTVV.

The rearrangement joins TRBV18 to TRBJ1-5, with unresolved D. This CDR3 contains 13 residues. From germline, CDR1 is KGHSH and CDR2 LQKENI. V was trimmed by 6 bases and J by 4 bases, leaving 10 bases between them. Written as DNA, the CDR3 is TGTGCCAGCTCGCTTCAGGTTAATCAGCCCCAGCATTTT. Translation: CASSLQVNQPQHF.

This clonotype was found a few times. This rearrangement joins TRBV12-3 or TRBV12-4 to TRBJ1-1, with a possible D match to TRBD1 (5 bases). V gave up 6 bases and J gave up 6 bases, with 17 bases separating them. The CDR3 contains 14 residues. CDR3 protein: CASRRGPRQAEAFF. CDR3 DNA: TGTGCCAGCAGGAGGGGACCGCGGCAGGCTGAAGCTTTCTTT.

This clonotype was picked up a small number of times. The chain employs TRBV28 and TRBJ2-3, with 10 bases fitting TRBD2. The CDR3 spans 16 residues. Losses at the gene ends were 7 bases for V and 2 bases for J; bases not matched to a gene: 9. Germline CDR1 MDHEN, CDR2 SYDVKM. The CDR3 DNA is TGTGCCAGCACTCAAGCGGGGGGGCCATACACAGATACGCAGTATTTT. Its protein is CASTQAGGPYTDTQYF.

This clonotype was recorded many times. The rearrangement uses TRBV12-3 or TRBV12-4 and TRBJ2-1; TRBD1 aligns across 8 bases. After removal of 1 base from V and 7 bases from J, the junction contained 6 bases not matched to a gene. This CDR3 region has 15 residues. Written as DNA, the CDR3 is TGTGCCAGCAGTTTAGGGGCAGGGGGCGGAAATGAGCAGTTCTTC. Its translation is CASSLGAGGGNEQFF.

This clonotype came up a few times. The J gene is TRBJ2-7, the V gene TRBV15; 7 bases line up with TRBD1. V was clipped by 3 bases and J by 3 bases; unmatched bases: 5. In germline, CDR1 is LNHNV, CDR2 YYDKDF (reference sequence). The CDR3 runs 14 residues. The CDR3, as DNA: TGTGCCACCAGCAGGGACAGGTTCAGCTACGAGCAGTACTTC. It specifies CATSRDRFSYEQYF. Full variable domain (outside the CDR3, taken from reference TRBV15 and TRBJ2-7): DAMVIQNPRYQVTQFGKPVTLSCSQTLNHNVMYWYQQKSSQAPKLLFHYYDKDFNNEADTPDNFQSRRPNTSFCFLDIRSPGLGDTAMYLCATSRDRFSYEQYFGPGTRLTVT.

The sample holds a few counts of this clonotype. The J gene is TRBJ1-1, the V gene TRBV3-1; TRBD1 is a possible D gene (5 bases). This CDR3 is 14 amino acids long. Germline lookup yields CDR1 LGHDT and CDR2 YNNKEL (reference sequence). V gave up 4 bases and J gave up 1 base, with 10 bases separating them. CDR3 nucleotide sequence: TGTGCCAGCAGCCGGACACCAGCGAACACTGAAGCTTTCTTT. Translated: CASSRTPANTEAFF. Full variable domain (rest looked up from reference TRBV3-1 and TRBJ1-1): DTAVSQTPKYLVTQMGNDKSIKCEQNLGHDTMYWYKQDSKKFLKIMFSYNNKELIINETVPNRFSPKSPDKAHLNLHINSLELGDSAVYFCASSRTPANTEAFFGQGTRLTVV.

This chain joins TRBV11-2 and TRBJ2-7; D remains unclear. From germline, CDR1 is SGHAT and CDR2 FQNNGV. V was pared by 5 bases and J by 3 bases, with 17 bases between. The CDR3 sequence is 15 residues long. Here the CDR3 DNA reads TGTGCCAGCAGCCAAAACCGCGGCAGAAACTACGAGCAGTACTTC. Translating gives CASSQNRGRNYEQYF. Filled out from reference TRBV11-2 and TRBJ2-7, the complete variable domain reads EAGVAQSPRYKIIEKRQSVAFWCNPISGHATLYWYQQILGQGPKLLIQFQNNGVVDDSQLPKDRFSAERLKGVDSTLKIQPAKLEDSAVYLCASSQNRGRNYEQYFGPGTRLTVT.

Many counts were recorded for this clonotype. J is TRBJ1-5 and V is TRBV4-3; TRBD1 matches 7 bases. The V gene's germline CDR1 is LGHNA and CDR2 YSLEER. After removal of 4 bases from V and 5 bases from J, the junction contained 8 bases not matched to a gene. The length of the CDR3 is 15 residues. The CDR3 reads CASSRDRQGDQPQHF. CDR3 in DNA: TGCGCCAGCAGCCGGGACCGGCAGGGGGATCAGCCCCAGCATTTT.

This clonotype came up many times. The rearrangement links TRBV29-1 to TRBJ2-1, with D tentatively TRBD1 (6 bases). The CDR3 contains 15 residues. Germline V gene lookup returns CDR1 SQVTM and CDR2 ANQGSEA. The germline V and J ends were trimmed by 0 bases and 3 bases, with 12 bases remaining between them. In DNA form, the CDR3 reads TGCAGCGTTGAAGATGGGACAACGGACTACAATGAGCAGTTCTTC. Amino acids: CSVEDGTTDYNEQFF.

The chain recombines TRBV28 with TRBJ2-7; D is uncertain. Trimming stripped 5 bases from V and 3 bases from J, with 17 bases between. The CDR3 has 15 amino acids. Germline V CDR1 and CDR2: MDHEN, SYDVKM. The CDR3 DNA reads as TGTGCCAGCAGTCAACTAAGCGCACAATACTACGAGCAGTACTTC. Translating it yields CASSQLSAQYYEQYF.

This clonotype was detected only a few times. The chain is built from TRBV11-3 and TRBJ2-1; D is uncertain. The CDR3 consists of 12 residues. Germline CDR1 is SGHNT and CDR2 is YENEEA. V dropped 5 bases and J dropped 9 bases, with 11 bases sitting between them. The CDR3 spells CASSPTQGEQFF. The CDR3 DNA sequence: TGTGCCAGCAGCCCTACTCAAGGTGAGCAGTTCTTC.

This clonotype was recorded at least ten times. The chain is built from TRBV12-3 or TRBV12-4 and TRBJ2-1, with 11 bases matching TRBD2. V was pared by 2 bases and J by 9 bases, with 24 bases of the junction left unmatched. The CDR3 runs 21 residues. The CDR3: CASSLFLRGKVRSSGRSEQFF. The CDR3 region has the DNA TGTGCCAGCAGTTTATTCTTGCGGGGAAAAGTACGGTCTAGCGGGAGGAGTGAGCAGTTCTTC.

This clonotype was detected ten times or more. The junction departs from the called germline gene at one end, perhaps through a read error. The V call is TRBV29-1, the J call TRBJ2-5; no firm D call. Germline CDR1 and CDR2: SQVTM and ANQGSEA. This CDR3 comprises 10 residues. CDR3 region: CSVQEETQYF. The CDR3 DNA is TGCAGCGTTCAAGAAGAGACCCAGTACTTC.

The V gene is TRBV6-1, the J gene TRBJ1-2; TRBD1 is a possible D gene (6 bases). The CDR3 runs 14 residues. V lost 6 bases and J lost 4, with 15 bases in between. Germline V gene lookup returns CDR1 MNHNS and CDR2 SASEGT. The CDR3 DNA reads TGTGCCAGCAGCAGGGGTCGTGAACGCTATGGCTACACCTTC. This gives the protein CASSRGRERYGYTF.